The text below deals with one T cell receptor beta chain. The sample belongs to a study of T cells in Graves' hyperthyroidism and ophthalmopathy. The CDR3 is 15 amino acids. Germline CDR1 LGHNT, CDR2 FRNRAP. Authors of the study amplified TCR beta CDR3 regions from RNA transcripts. Initially, a first-round RT-PCR of the TCR CDR3 employed the HTBI primer set. TCRdb reprocessed the multiplex PCR reads via MiXCR and lists one record per CDR3 protein. The repertoire holds just under 750,000 distinct CDR3 sequences, roughly 32% seen once, with 30% to 40% in the top ten. The TCR comes from a woman between 40 and 55 years old with Graves' hyperthyroidism. The genes are TRBV12-5 and TRBJ1-2, with 7 nucleotides matching TRBD1. The specimen sequenced was blood. The CDR3 is CASSYIGRGGYGYTF. DNA for the CDR3: TGTGCCAGCAGTTACATCGGCAGGGGGGGGTATGGCTACACCTTC.